These 5 T cell receptor beta chains originate from one sample sequenced in a study of T-cell reconstitution after alpha-beta-depleted transplantation in children. Unique molecular identifiers were built into the TCRbeta library. In TCRdb, the PCR reads were re-called with MiXCR into one record per CDR3 protein. Of hundreds of thousands of distinct CDR3 sequences listed, about an eighth were seen once; the top ten hold 0.79%. Sequencing used PBMCs, obtained before TCRalphabeta/CD19-depleted stem cell transplant. The receptors were sampled from a girl aged 2-10 years with congenital amegakaryocytic thrombocytopenia, due to receive a stem cell transplant.

This clonotype was recorded at least ten times. J is TRBJ1-1 and V is TRBV29-1; D gene unclear. This CDR3 region has 14 residues. CDR1 and CDR2 (germline): SQVTM, ANQGSEA. V was pared by 0 bases and J by 1 base, with 9 bases between. CDR3 sequence reads: CSVEDSGTNTEAFF. The CDR3, as DNA: TGCAGCGTTGAAGACTCGGGCACGAACACTGAAGCTTTCTTT.

In its sample, this clonotype was seen many times. V gene TRBV24-1 combines with J gene TRBJ2-2; TRBD2 matches at 12 bases. The V and J ends lost 3 bases and 7 bases, in that order; junction bases with no gene match: 5. The length of the CDR3 is 16 residues. Germline values: CDR1 KGHDR, CDR2 SFDVKD. This CDR3 reads CATSDPRLAGVGELFF. The DNA of the CDR3 is TGTGCCACCAGTGATCCCAGACTAGCGGGAGTCGGGGAGCTGTTTTTT.

The V gene is TRBV29-1, the J gene TRBJ1-1; the D is unclear. Germline loops: CDR1 SQVTM, CDR2 ANQGSEA. The CDR3 covers 12 residues. The germline V and J ends were trimmed by 4 bases and 5 bases, with 11 bases remaining between them. The CDR3 reads CSVVQVGTEAFF. The CDR3 nucleotides read TGCAGCGTTGTCCAGGTTGGGACTGAAGCTTTCTTT.

This clonotype has a count of ten or more. CDR3 loop: CASSYSSSYGYNEQFF. CDR3 DNA sequence: TGTGCCAGCAGTTACTCGAGTTCTTACGGCTACAATGAGCAGTTCTTC. The chain has TRBV6-5 and TRBJ2-1, with D uncertain. Germline assignment: CDR1 MNHEY and CDR2 SVGAGI. The CDR3 consists of 16 residues. The V gene lost 0 bases and the J gene lost 3 bases, with 12 bases spanning the gap.

This clonotype was counted ten times or more. The DNA for the CDR3 is TGTGCCAGCAGCTTTCGCCCTGGGAGTATCTACGAGCAGTACTTC. Its translation: CASSFRPGSIYEQYF. This chain connects TRBV7-6 to TRBJ2-7, with D perhaps matching TRBD2 (5 bases). V gave up 3 bases and J gave up 3 bases, with 15 bases separating them. CDR1 is SGHVS and CDR2 is FNYEAQ in the germline V gene. There are 15 residues in the CDR3. The full variable domain, completed using reference TRBV7-6 and TRBJ2-7, is GAGVSQSPRYKVTKRGQDVALRCDPISGHVSLYWYRQALGQGPEFLTYFNYEAQQDKSGLPNDRFSAERPEGSISTLTIQRTEQRDSAMYRCASSFRPGSIYEQYFGPGTRLTVT.